The next 24 T cell receptor beta chains were all read from a single sample in a study of PD-L1 blockade in urothelial cancer. Using immunoSEQ multiplex PCR, the repertoire was profiled, and TCRdb retains in-frame clones only, with some absent. The table has tens of thousands of clones, 80% to 85% seen once; the top ten hold more than 2%. Stated time point: pretreatment peripheral blood. This sample comprised PBMCs, obtained around atezolizumab (anti-PD-L1) treatment. The source of these receptors is a man aged 55 to 70 with urothelial cancer.

This clone has only one observation. This chain links TRBV6-6 with TRBJ2-7, with D uncertain. CDR1 and CDR2 from the germline V gene are MNHNY and SVGAGI (reference sequence). The CDR3 is 13 residues long. The germline V and J ends were trimmed by 2 bases and 7 bases, with 12 bases remaining between them. CDR3 nucleotide sequence: TGTGCCAGCAGTTACGACCCCTGGAGAGAGCAGTACTTC. Protein: CASSYDPWREQYF.

V and J are TRBV28 and TRBJ1-4; 7 positions match TRBD1. The CDR3 covers 13 residues. The V gene's germline CDR1 is MDHEN and CDR2 SYDVKM. Trimming at V came to 8 bases and at J to 7 bases, leaving 7 bases not matched to a gene. The CDR3 coding sequence is TGTGCCAGCCGAGGACAGGCAGGTGAAAAACTGTTTTTT. Its protein is CASRGQAGEKLFF.

This rearrangement joins TRBV7-2 to TRBJ1-2; the D gene is possibly TRBD1 (5 bases). V dropped 0 bases and J dropped 5 bases, with 13 bases sitting between them. This CDR3 comprises 15 residues. The germline V gene has CDR1 SGHTA and CDR2 FQGNSA. The CDR3 spells CASSLAMQGLYGYTF. The CDR3 region has the DNA TGTGCCAGCAGCTTAGCAATGCAGGGTTTATATGGCTACACCTTC.

The chain has TRBV7-9 and TRBJ1-1; D not certain. Germline values: CDR1 SEHNR, CDR2 FQNEAQ (reference sequence). The CDR3 runs to 14 residues. Trimming removed 1 base from V and 0 bases from J, with 6 bases in between. This CDR3 reads CASSLGRLNTEAFF. The CDR3 DNA reads as TGTGCCAGCAGCTTAGGGCGGTTGAACACTGAAGCTTTCTTT.

The rearrangement joins TRBV5-1 to TRBJ2-6, with TRBD1 as a possible D gene (6 bases). This CDR3 has 19 amino acids. Trimming removed 1 base at V and 0 bases at J, with 17 bases between. Germline assignment: CDR1 SGHRS and CDR2 YFSETQ. CDR3 region: CASSLSLQGISSGANVLTF. CDR3 nucleotides: TGCGCCAGCAGCTTGAGTCTACAGGGTATTAGCTCTGGGGCCAACGTCCTGACTTTC.

The rearrangement links TRBV7-9 to TRBJ2-4, with 7 positions matching TRBD1. This CDR3 spans 17 amino acids. V shed 5 bases, J shed 0 bases, and the junction held 10 bases outside the gene matches. Germline V gene data show CDR1 as SEHNR and CDR2 as FQNEAQ (reference sequence). The CDR3 DNA follows: TGTGCCAGCAGCGTACGAACAGGGGTGGTAGCCAAAAACATTCAGTACTTC. It codes for CASSVRTGVVAKNIQYF.

The chain is built from TRBV21-1 and TRBJ2-3; the D segment call TRBD2 is taken from the table without a DNA check. TRBV21-1 is shown as a pseudogene. The CDR3 extends over 16 amino acids. The CDR3 coding sequence is TGTGCCAGCAGCTACTTGATGCGGGAGAGCACAGATACGCAGTATTTT. This translates into CASSYLMRESTDTQYF.

This chain connects TRBV7-7 to TRBJ2-3; D call uncertain. Trimming stripped 5 bases from V and 4 bases from J, with 13 bases between. There are 14 residues in the CDR3. CDR1 is SSHAT, CDR2 FNYEAQ, per germline (reference sequence). The CDR3 loop reads CASSPTPAADTQYF. Here the CDR3 DNA reads TGTGCCAGCAGCCCTACCCCTGCCGCAGATACGCAGTATTTT. The full variable domain, in which reference TRBV7-7 and TRBJ2-3 provide the parts outside the CDR3, is GAGVSQSPRYKVTKRGQDVTLRCDPISSHATLYWYQQALGQGPEFLTYFNYEAQPDKSGLPSDRFSAERPEGSISTLTIQRTEQRDSAMYRCASSPTPAADTQYFGPGTRLTVL.

The CDR3 loop is CASSPDRGLHF. CDR3 nucleotides: TGTGCCAGCAGTCCGGACAGGGGGCTCCACTTT. The rearrangement uses TRBV6-5 and TRBJ1-6; 10 positions agree with TRBD1. Germline CDR1 reads MNHEY; CDR2 reads SVGAGI. With 5 bases clipped from V and 16 bases from J, the junction kept 2 bases outside the gene matches. CDR3 length equals 11 residues.

The chain combines TRBV14 with TRBJ1-4; 10 nucleotides match TRBD1. This CDR3 is built from 17 residues. Germline CDR1 and CDR2: SGHDN and FVKESK. The V gene end was trimmed by 2 bases and the J gene end by 5 bases; junction bases not matched to a gene: 8. The CDR3 DNA follows: TGTGCCAGCAGCCAAACGACAGGGGGCGCGGGGAATGAAAAACTGTTTTTT. It encodes CASSQTTGGAGNEKLFF.

The chain links TRBV25-1 to TRBJ1-1, with TRBD1 as a possible D gene (6 bases). Germline loops: CDR1 MGHDK, CDR2 SYGVNS. V dropped 0 bases and J dropped 6 bases, with 20 bases sitting between them. The CDR3 spans 17 residues. The CDR3 reads CASSEYRGGREYAEAFF. Written as DNA, the CDR3 is TGTGCCAGCAGTGAATATAGGGGGGGCAGGGAATACGCTGAAGCTTTCTTT.

The J gene is TRBJ2-6, the V gene TRBV19, with TRBD1 matching 9 bases. Per the germline V gene, CDR1 is LNHDA and CDR2 is SQIVND (reference sequence). After removal of 4 bases from V and 0 bases from J, the junction contained 1 base not matched to a gene. The CDR3 spans 16 residues. CDR3 in amino acids: CASSRGQGSGANVLTF. CDR3 in DNA: TGTGCCAGTAGTAGGGGACAGGGCTCTGGGGCCAACGTCCTGACTTTC.

This clone occurred once. CDR3 bases: TGCGCCAGCAGCCCCCCAAATCCGGGACTAGCGGGAGAATGCACAGATACGCAGTATTTT. This encodes CASSPPNPGLAGECTDTQYF. This chain connects TRBV4-3 to TRBJ2-3; 14 bases map to TRBD2. This CDR3 region has 20 residues. V was pared by 4 bases and J by 1 base, with 13 bases of the junction left unmatched. From germline, CDR1 is LGHNA and CDR2 YSLEER.

The V call is TRBV6-1, the J call TRBJ1-2; no definite D call. V dropped 4 bases and J dropped 4 bases, with 7 bases sitting between them. Germline assignment: CDR1 MNHNS and CDR2 SASEGT. The CDR3 runs to 12 residues. DNA for the CDR3: TGTGCCAGCAGTGGTTCCAGCTATGGCTACACCTTC. It is translated as CASSGSSYGYTF.

The rearrangement joins TRBV6-5 to TRBJ1-5; D may be TRBD1 (5 bases). Per germline, CDR1 MNHEY and CDR2 SVGAGI. The ends were cut back, 10 bases at V and 6 bases at J, with 16 bases in the middle. The CDR3 spans 13 residues. Written as DNA, the CDR3 is TGTGCCACCAGAGGGGAATCGCGTCAGCCCCAGCATTTT. Its translation: CATRGESRQPQHF.

V is TRBV4-1 and J is TRBJ2-5, with D maybe TRBD1 (7 bases). Per germline, CDR1 MGHRA and CDR2 YSYEKL. Trimming left V 1 base short and J 5 bases short, with 14 bases between. This CDR3 is 15 amino acids long. The CDR3 spells CASSQVGAGGETQYF. The CDR3 bases are TGCGCCAGCAGCCAAGTCGGCGCAGGGGGGGAGACCCAGTACTTC.

CDR3 DNA sequence: TGTGCCAGTAGTATTACCGGGGGCTACGAGCAGTACTTC. Residues: CASSITGGYEQYF. The chain carries TRBV19 and TRBJ2-7; weak D call: TRBD2 (6 bases). From germline, CDR1 is LNHDA and CDR2 SQIVND (reference sequence). This CDR3 is built from 13 residues. V lost 3 bases and J 3 bases, leaving 9 bases between the germline ends.

The rearrangement joins TRBV11-1 to TRBJ2-1, with D maybe TRBD1 (5 bases). The CDR3 is 14 residues long. Germline V gives CDR1 SGHAT, CDR2 FQDESV (reference sequence). Trimming cost V 8 bases and J 7 bases, with 18 bases left between them. The CDR3 protein is CASSPPGLQNEQFF. CDR3 coding DNA: TGTGCCAGCTCCCCACCAGGGCTCCAAAATGAGCAGTTCTTC.

This clone was detected only once. The J gene is TRBJ2-5, the V gene TRBV6-5, with 7 bases matching TRBD2. The length of the CDR3 is 15 residues. The J segment lost 4 bases and the V segment lost 4 bases, leaving 9 bases of the junction unmatched. The V gene's germline CDR1 is MNHEY and CDR2 SVGAGI. CDR3 DNA sequence: TGTGCCAGCAGTTCCCCGGGAGGCACAGGAGAGACCCAGTACTTC. Residues: CASSSPGGTGETQYF.

This clone was detected once. The rearrangement links TRBV6-5 to TRBJ1-2, with D possibly TRBD1 on 6 matching bases. The CDR3 has 13 amino acids. Trimming left V 3 bases short and J 4 bases short, with 9 bases between. CDR1 and CDR2 from the germline V gene are MNHEY and SVGAGI. The CDR3 protein is CASSYQGSYGYTF. The CDR3 nucleotides read TGTGCCAGCAGTTATCAGGGGTCCTATGGCTACACCTTC.

This chain connects TRBV21-1 to TRBJ2-1; the table assigns TRBD2, which was not confirmed against the DNA. TRBV21-1 is recorded as a pseudogene. The CDR3 length is 16 residues. In DNA form, the CDR3 reads TGTGCCAGCAGCATGGGGTTGGCGGGGGGGAATAATGAGCAGTTCTTC. Its translation is CASSMGLAGGNNEQFF.

The rearrangement links TRBV2 to TRBJ1-3, with 10 bases that match TRBD1. This CDR3 has 18 residues. Germline values: CDR1 SNHLY, CDR2 FYNNEI. Trimming removed 7 bases from V and 6 bases from J; junction bases left unmatched: 18. The CDR3 DNA reads TGTGCCAGCAACGGCGGGACAGGGGTTAGACAACGGCAAAACACCATATATTTT. It yields the protein CASNGGTGVRQRQNTIYF.

The chain recombines TRBV11-2 with TRBJ2-2; the match to TRBD2 covers 12 bases. V was clipped by 4 bases and J by 6 bases; unmatched bases: 12. The V gene's germline CDR1 is SGHAT and CDR2 FQNNGV. CDR3 size: 18 residues. CDR3: CASSSRAMTSGGPGELFF. The CDR3 nucleotides read TGTGCCAGCAGCTCTAGGGCCATGACTAGCGGGGGCCCCGGGGAGCTGTTTTTT.

This clone is a singleton in its sample. The rearrangement uses TRBV6-6 and TRBJ1-2, with D tentatively TRBD1 (6 bases). CDR1 and CDR2 (germline): MNHNY, SVGAGI (reference sequence). The CDR3 contains 15 residues. Trimming shortened V by 2 bases and J by 4 bases, and 14 bases separated the two germline ends. For the CDR3, the DNA is TGTGCCAGCAGTTACCCGGCAGGGGACATCTATGGCTACACCTTC. It encodes CASSYPAGDIYGYTF.